These 20 T cell receptor beta chains share one sample of origin, sequenced in a study of technical replicates of blood from a handful of donors. The repertoire was sequenced with immunoSEQ multiplex PCR; TCRdb's copy has only in-frame clones and lacks some. This sample has around 50,000 clones; about 94% occur once, and the top ten carry roughly 3.9%. The material sequenced was PBMCs. Receptors were obtained from a human donor in good health. Some clones in this sample may be carry-over from other donors' samples.

The chain links TRBV6-1 to TRBJ2-7; 10 bases map to TRBD2. Looked up from germline, CDR1 is MNHNS and CDR2 is SASEGT. Trimming at V came to 4 bases and at J to 6 bases, leaving 15 bases not matched to a gene. The CDR3 is 17 amino acids. CDR3 sequence reads: CASSARTSGDWRGEQYF. The CDR3 coding sequence is TGTGCCAGCAGTGCCCGAACTAGCGGGGATTGGAGAGGCGAGCAGTACTTC.

The rearrangement uses TRBV27 and TRBJ2-7, with TRBD2 as a possible D gene (6 bases). Germline V gives CDR1 MNHEY, CDR2 SMNVEV (reference sequence). Trimming shortened V by 3 bases and J by 0 bases, and 6 bases separated the two germline ends. The CDR3 runs 13 residues. CDR3 DNA sequence: TGTGCCAGCAGTTTCGGGGGCTCCTACGAGCAGTACTTC. This codes for CASSFGGSYEQYF.

The rearrangement links TRBV4-3 to TRBJ2-1; a weak D match, TRBD2 (7 bases). Germline V gene sequence: CDR1 LGHNA, CDR2 YSLEER. V dropped 0 bases and J dropped 1 base, with 10 bases sitting between them. The CDR3 is made up of 16 amino acids. This CDR3 is CASSQEGGGSYNEQFF. The CDR3 bases are TGCGCCAGCAGCCAAGAGGGAGGGGGTTCCTACAATGAGCAGTTCTTC.

The chain combines TRBV30 with TRBJ1-1, with D uncertain. The CDR3 is 12 residues long. Trimming shortened V by 3 bases and J by 6 bases, and 11 bases separated the two germline ends. CDR1 is GTSNPN and CDR2 is SVGIG in the germline V gene (reference sequence). The CDR3 reads CAWRVEGPEAFF. The CDR3 DNA reads TGTGCCTGGAGGGTCGAGGGCCCTGAAGCTTTCTTT.

The rearrangement joins TRBV7-6 to TRBJ1-1, with D possibly matching TRBD1 (6 bases). This CDR3 has 12 amino acids. Trimming left V 5 bases short and J 7 bases short, with 11 bases between. Germline CDR1 SGHVS, CDR2 FNYEAQ. The CDR3 nucleotides read TGTGCCAGCAGCCCATGGACAGATGAAGCTTTCTTT. It translates to CASSPWTDEAFF.

V gene TRBV5-6 combines with J gene TRBJ2-7; TRBD2 matches 11 bases. The ends lost 0 bases at V and 4 bases at J; junction bases unmatched: 3. This CDR3 has 15 amino acids. The germline V gene encodes CDR1 SGHDT and CDR2 YYEEEE. CDR3 in amino acids: CASSLGSSGRYEQYF. The CDR3 region has the DNA TGTGCCAGCAGCTTGGGGTCTAGCGGGAGGTACGAGCAGTACTTC. Looking up the rest from reference TRBV5-6 and TRBJ2-7 gives the full variable domain: DAGVTQSPTHLIKTRGQQVTLRCSPKSGHDTVSWYQQALGQGPQFIFQYYEEEERQRGNFPDRFSGHQFPNYSSELNVNALLLGDSALYLCASSLGSSGRYEQYFGPGTRLTVT.

This chain uses TRBV5-1 with TRBJ2-3, with 7 bases that match TRBD1. With 3 bases clipped from V and 0 bases from J, the junction kept 4 bases outside the gene matches. CDR1 SGHRS and CDR2 YFSETQ come from the germline V gene. The CDR3 is 15 amino acids. CDR3 nucleotides: TGCGCCAGCAGCTCCGGGACAGACAGCACAGATACGCAGTATTTT. Translating gives CASSSGTDSTDTQYF.

This clone was seen only once. The chain uses TRBV6-1 and TRBJ1-1; 8 bases are shared with TRBD1. Germline-derived CDR1 and CDR2 are MNHNS and SASEGT. This CDR3 region has 15 residues. V trimming: 6 bases; J trimming: 0 bases; junction bases outside the gene matches: 6. Written as DNA, the CDR3 is TGTGCCAGCAGCGGGACAGGCTCCCTGAACACTGAAGCTTTCTTT. This translates into CASSGTGSLNTEAFF.

The count of this clone is one. The V gene is TRBV18, the J gene TRBJ2-2; TRBD1 might be the D (6 bases). The CDR3 runs 15 residues. Between the trimmed V and J ends, which lost 1 base and 4 bases, there was a span of 10 bases. Germline CDR1 is KGHSH and CDR2 is LQKENI. The CDR3 DNA is TGTGCCAGCTCACCACAGGACAGAGGCACCGGGGAGCTGTTTTTT. Translation gives CASSPQDRGTGELFF.

This clone occurred once. The gene calls are TRBV7-2 and TRBJ2-7, with TRBD1 matching over 7 bases. In germline, CDR1 is SGHTA, CDR2 FQGNSA. The CDR3 consists of 15 residues. Trimming at V came to 5 bases and at J to 3 bases, leaving 10 bases not matched to a gene. Here the CDR3 reads CASSLQGKHFYEQYF. CDR3 DNA: TGTGCCAGCAGCCTACAGGGGAAACATTTCTACGAGCAGTACTTC. The full variable domain, in which reference TRBV7-2 and TRBJ2-7 provide the parts outside the CDR3, is GAGVSQSPSNKVTEKGKDVELRCDPISGHTALYWYRQSLGQGLEFLIYFQGNSAPDKSGLPSDRFSAERTGGSVSTLTIQRTQQEDSAVYLCASSLQGKHFYEQYFGPGTRLTVT.

This chain uses TRBV4-2 with TRBJ2-5; the match to TRBD2 covers 13 bases. The trim removed 3 bases at V and 4 bases at J, leaving 5 bases unmatched. Germline-derived CDR1 and CDR2 are LGHNA and YNFKEQ. The CDR3 loop spans 16 amino acids. DNA for the CDR3: TGTGCCAGCAGCCACGGACTAGCGGGAGCGGTAGAGACCCAGTACTTC. Residues: CASSHGLAGAVETQYF.

The gene calls are TRBV9 and TRBJ2-1; 11 bases are a match to TRBD2. Per germline, CDR1 SGDLS and CDR2 YYNGEE. This CDR3 has 14 amino acids. J was trimmed by 6 bases and V by 3 bases; bases with no gene match: 2. CDR3 residues: CASSATSGVNEQFF. CDR3 DNA: TGTGCCAGCAGCGCGACTAGCGGGGTCAATGAGCAGTTCTTC. Together with reference TRBV9 and TRBJ2-1, the CDR3 gives the full variable domain: DSGVTQTPKHLITATGQRVTLRCSPRSGDLSVYWYQQSLDQGLQFLIQYYNGEERAKGNILERFSAQQFPDLHSELNLSSLELGDSALYFCASSATSGVNEQFFGPGTRLTVL.

The chain couples TRBV5-6 to TRBJ2-6; TRBD1 matches 11 bases. This CDR3 contains 18 residues. Germline CDR1 SGHDT, CDR2 YYEEEE. The V and J ends lost 5 bases and 0 bases, in that order; junction bases with no gene match: 7. In DNA, the CDR3 is TGTGCCAGCAGAAAATCCGGGACAGGGGGCTCTGGGGCCAACGTCCTGACTTTC. This sequence encodes CASRKSGTGGSGANVLTF.

The genes are TRBV2 and TRBJ1-1, with a weak D call TRBD1 (5 bases). The germline V gene has CDR1 SNHLY and CDR2 FYNNEI. Trimming stripped 3 bases from V and 1 base from J, with 9 bases between. This CDR3 is built from 14 residues. Written as DNA, the CDR3 is TGTGCCAGCAGTGAGTTTGGGGCGAACACTGAAGCTTTCTTT. This sequence encodes CASSEFGANTEAFF. Based on the CDR3 plus reference TRBV2 and TRBJ1-1, the full variable domain is EPEVTQTPSHQVTQMGQEVILRCVPISNHLYFYWYRQILGQKVEFLVSFYNNEISEKSEIFDDQFSVERPDGSNFTLKIRSTKLEDSAMYFCASSEFGANTEAFFGQGTRLTVV.

This chain joins TRBV15 and TRBJ2-7; possible D gene TRBD2, 6 bases. V lost 3 bases and J lost 3, with 15 bases in between. The CDR3 sequence is 15 residues long. Germline CDR1 is LNHNV and CDR2 is YYDKDF (reference sequence). The CDR3 is CATSRRGTRNYEQYF. The CDR3 DNA sequence: TGTGCCACCAGCAGGCGGGGAACACGAAACTACGAGCAGTACTTC.

The V gene is TRBV7-2, the J gene TRBJ1-5, with D hard to call. Germline assignment: CDR1 SGHTA and CDR2 FQGNSA. Trimming removed 1 base from V and 4 bases from J, with 11 bases in between. This CDR3 region has 15 residues. CDR3 residues: CASSLDGLQNQPQHF. Here the CDR3 DNA reads TGTGCCAGCAGCTTAGACGGACTCCAGAATCAGCCCCAGCATTTT.

This clone was observed once. The chain employs TRBV4-1 and TRBJ2-7, with 8 bases matching TRBD2. The CDR3 is 17 residues long. Per germline, CDR1 MGHRA and CDR2 YSYEKL. The V and J ends lost 8 bases and 0 bases, in that order; junction bases with no gene match: 15. For the CDR3, the DNA is TGCGCCAGCTCTAGTGGCGGGAGGTGGTCTTCCTCCTACGAGCAGTACTTC. Translating it yields CASSSGGRWSSSYEQYF.

The chain joins TRBV6-1 to TRBJ2-6; tentative D call: TRBD1 (6 bases). CDR1 is MNHNS and CDR2 is SASEGT in the germline V gene. The CDR3 is made up of 15 amino acids. Trimming stripped 7 bases from V and 2 bases from J, with 12 bases between. DNA for the CDR3: TGTGCCAGCATATACAGGGAAGCTGGGGCCAACGTCCTGACTTTC. As protein: CASIYREAGANVLTF.

The CDR3 bases are TGTGCCAGCAGCCCCACGACAGGGTCGGGTAATTCACCCCTCCACTTT. Translating gives CASSPTTGSGNSPLHF. The rearrangement uses TRBV7-9 and TRBJ1-6, with 7 bases lining up with TRBD1. CDR1 is SEHNR and CDR2 is FQNEAQ in the germline V gene (reference sequence). Losses at the gene ends were 5 bases for V and 6 bases for J; bases not matched to a gene: 10. The CDR3 length is 16 residues.

This chain joins TRBV15 and TRBJ2-5, with 8 bases fitting TRBD2. The ends lost 0 bases at V and 6 bases at J; junction bases unmatched: 6. Germline V gene data show CDR1 as LNHNV and CDR2 as YYDKDF (reference sequence). This CDR3 region has 15 residues. CDR3: CATSRDTAGGQTQYF. The CDR3 DNA reads as TGTGCCACCAGCAGAGATACGGCGGGAGGTCAGACCCAGTACTTC.